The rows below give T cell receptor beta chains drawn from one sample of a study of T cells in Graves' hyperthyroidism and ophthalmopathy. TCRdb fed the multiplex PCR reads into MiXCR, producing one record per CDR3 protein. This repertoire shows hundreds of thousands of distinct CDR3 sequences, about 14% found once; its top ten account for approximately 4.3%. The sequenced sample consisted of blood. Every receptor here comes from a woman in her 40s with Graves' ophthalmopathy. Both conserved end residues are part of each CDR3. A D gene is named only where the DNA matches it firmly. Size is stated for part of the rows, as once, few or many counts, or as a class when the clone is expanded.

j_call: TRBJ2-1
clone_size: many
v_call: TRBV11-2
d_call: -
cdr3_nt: TGTGCCAGCAGCTTAGGGGTCCCCTTGAGCTCCTACAATGAGCAGTTCTTC
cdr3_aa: CASSLGVPLSSYNEQFF

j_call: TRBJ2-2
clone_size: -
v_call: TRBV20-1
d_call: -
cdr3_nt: TGCAGTGCTAGCCCCAGCGCGAACACCGGGGAGCTGTTTTTT
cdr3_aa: CSASPSANTGELFF

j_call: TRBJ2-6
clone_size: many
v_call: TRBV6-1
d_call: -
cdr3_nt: TGTGCCAGCAGATCTCCAACCTCTGGGGCCAACGTCCTGACTTTC
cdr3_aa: CASRSPTSGANVLTF

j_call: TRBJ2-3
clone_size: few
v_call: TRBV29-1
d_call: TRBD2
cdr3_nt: TGCAGCCTCGGACGACTAGCGGGAGAGTCGTCGGAAACGCAGTATTTT
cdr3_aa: CSLGRLAGESSETQYF

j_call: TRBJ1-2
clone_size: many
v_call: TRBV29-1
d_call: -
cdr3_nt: TGCAGCGTTGCTAGAGGTGGTGGCTACACCTTC
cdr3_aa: CSVARGGGYTF

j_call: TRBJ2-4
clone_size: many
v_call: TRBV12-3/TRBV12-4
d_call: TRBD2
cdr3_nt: TGTGCCAGCAGTCTAACCAGCGGGGGAAACATTCAGTACTTC
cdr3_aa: CASSLTSGGNIQYF

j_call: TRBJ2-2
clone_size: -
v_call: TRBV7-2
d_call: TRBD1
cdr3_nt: TGTGCCAGCAGCTTATACCCGGGACAGTCCGGGGAGCTGTTTTTT
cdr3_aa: CASSLYPGQSGELFF

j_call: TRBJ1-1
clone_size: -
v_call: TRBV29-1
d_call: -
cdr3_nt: TGCAGCGCAACCAACACTGAAGCTTTCTTT
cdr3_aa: CSATNTEAFF

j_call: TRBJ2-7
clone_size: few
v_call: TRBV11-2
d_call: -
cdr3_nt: TGTGCCAGCAGCTCGGGAGTAGAAAGGGAGCAGTACTTC
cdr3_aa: CASSSGVEREQYF

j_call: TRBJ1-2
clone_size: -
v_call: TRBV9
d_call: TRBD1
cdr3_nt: TGTGCCAGCAGCGGAAGCCCGGGACAGGGAAGGTATGGCTACACCTTC
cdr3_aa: CASSGSPGQGRYGYTF

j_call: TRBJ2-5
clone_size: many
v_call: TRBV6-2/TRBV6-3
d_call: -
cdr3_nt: TGTGCCAGCCAGACGGCCGGATGGCAAGAGACCCAGTACTTC
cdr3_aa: CASQTAGWQETQYF

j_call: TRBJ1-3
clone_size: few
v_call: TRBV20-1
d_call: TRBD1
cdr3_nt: TGCAGTGGTACAGGGGACCCTCTTGGAAACACCATATATTTT
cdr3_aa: CSGTGDPLGNTIYF

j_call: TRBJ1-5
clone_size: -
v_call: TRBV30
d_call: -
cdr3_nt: TGTGCCTGGAGTGTTTTGCGCAATCAGCCCCAGCATTTT
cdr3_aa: CAWSVLRNQPQHF

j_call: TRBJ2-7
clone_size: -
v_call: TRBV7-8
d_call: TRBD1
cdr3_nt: TGTGCCAGCAGTTCCAACATTCTAACGCGGACAGGCGAGCAGTACTTC
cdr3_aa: CASSSNILTRTGEQYF

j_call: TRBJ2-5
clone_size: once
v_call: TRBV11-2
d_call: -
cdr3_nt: TGTGCCAGCAGCTTTCGAGAGACCCAGTGCTTC
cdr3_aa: CASSFRETQCF

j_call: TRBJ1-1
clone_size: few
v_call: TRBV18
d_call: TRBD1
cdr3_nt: TGTGCCAGCTCATCAGGGACAGGGTTGAACACTGAAGCTTTCTTT
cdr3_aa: CASSSGTGLNTEAFF

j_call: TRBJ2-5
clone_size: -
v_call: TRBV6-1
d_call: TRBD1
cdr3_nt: TGTGCCAGCACAACCCTACACAGGGGGCACAAACAAGAGACCCAGTACTTC
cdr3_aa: CASTTLHRGHKQETQYF

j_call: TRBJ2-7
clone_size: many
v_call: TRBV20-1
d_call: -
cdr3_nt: TGCAGTGCCCGTCGGGGGACAGCGGTTCCCTACGAGCAGTACTTC
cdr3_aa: CSARRGTAVPYEQYF

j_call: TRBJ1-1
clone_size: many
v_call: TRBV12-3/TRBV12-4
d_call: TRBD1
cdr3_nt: TGTGCCAGCAGTCCCCGGGGCAGGGGGAATGGTAACACTGAAGCTTTCTTT
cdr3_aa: CASSPRGRGNGNTEAFF

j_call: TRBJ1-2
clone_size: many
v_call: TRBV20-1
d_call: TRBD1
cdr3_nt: TGCAGTGCTAGAGTACGGGACAGCGGTTATTACGGCTACACCTTC
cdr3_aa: CSARVRDSGYYGYTF

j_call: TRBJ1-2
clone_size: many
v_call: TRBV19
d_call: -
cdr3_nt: TGTGCCAGTATGTTGGGGCAGTCCTTCTATGGCTACACCTTC
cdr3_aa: CASMLGQSFYGYTF

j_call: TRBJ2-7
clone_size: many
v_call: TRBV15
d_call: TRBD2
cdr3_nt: TGTGCCACCAGCAGAGGACTAGCGGGGAGCTCCTACGAGCAGTACTTC
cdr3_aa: CATSRGLAGSSYEQYF

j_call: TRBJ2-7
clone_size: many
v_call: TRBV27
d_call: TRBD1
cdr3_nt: TGTGCCAGCAGCTCGGCGTTCGGTTTCGGACAGGGGCTTTACGAGCAGTACTTC
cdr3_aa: CASSSAFGFGQGLYEQYF

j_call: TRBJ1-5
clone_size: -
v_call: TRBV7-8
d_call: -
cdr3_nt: TGTGCCAGCAGCTTGAGCGGCAGGTTTAGCAATCAGCCCCAGCATTTT
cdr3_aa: CASSLSGRFSNQPQHF

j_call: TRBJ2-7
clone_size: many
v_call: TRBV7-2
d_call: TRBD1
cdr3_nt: TGTGCCAGCAGCTCGGGACAGGGGAAGCAGTACTTC
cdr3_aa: CASSSGQGKQYF

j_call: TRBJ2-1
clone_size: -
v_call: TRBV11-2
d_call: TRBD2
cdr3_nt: TGTGCCAGCAGCGGGTTGCTAGCGGGGGGCTACAATGAGCAGCTCTTC
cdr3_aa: CASSGLLAGGYNEQLF

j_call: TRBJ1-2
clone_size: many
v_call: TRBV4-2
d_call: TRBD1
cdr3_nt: TGTGCCAGCAGCCAAGATGCGGGACAGGAGGCCTATGGCTACACCTTC
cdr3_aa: CASSQDAGQEAYGYTF

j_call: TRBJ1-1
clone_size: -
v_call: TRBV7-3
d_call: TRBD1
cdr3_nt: TGTGCCAGCAGCTTAAGGGACAGGGGTACTGAAGCTTTCTTT
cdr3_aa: CASSLRDRGTEAFF

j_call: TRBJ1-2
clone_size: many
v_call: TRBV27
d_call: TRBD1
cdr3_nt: TGTGCCAGCAGAGATCGGACAGGGGGAGGCTATGGCTACACCTTC
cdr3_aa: CASRDRTGGGYGYTF

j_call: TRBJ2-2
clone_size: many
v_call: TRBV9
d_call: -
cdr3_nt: TGTGCCAGCAGGGTGGGGGGAAACACCGGGGAGCTGTTTTTT
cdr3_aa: CASRVGGNTGELFF

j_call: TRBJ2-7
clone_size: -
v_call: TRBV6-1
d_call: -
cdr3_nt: TGTGCCAGCAGTGAAGAGGGACCTCTGGACGAGCAGTACTTC
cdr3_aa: CASSEEGPLDEQYF

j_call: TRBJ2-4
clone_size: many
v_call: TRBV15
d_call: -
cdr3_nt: TGTGCCACCAGCAGAGTCCCCAACAGGAAGGGTGGGTTAGCCAAAAACATTCAGTACTTC
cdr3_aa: CATSRVPNRKGGLAKNIQYF

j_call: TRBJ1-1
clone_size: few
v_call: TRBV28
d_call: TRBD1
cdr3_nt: TGTGCCAGCAGTTCGCCTACAGGGGATGAAGCTTTCTTT
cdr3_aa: CASSSPTGDEAFF

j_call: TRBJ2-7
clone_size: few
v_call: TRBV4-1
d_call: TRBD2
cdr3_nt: TGCGCCAGCAGCCAAGACCCCGCGACGGGAGGACGGTACGAGCAGTACTTC
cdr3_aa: CASSQDPATGGRYEQYF

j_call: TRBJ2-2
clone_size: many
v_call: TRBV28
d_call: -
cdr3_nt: TGTGCCAGCAGTTTATTTTACCGGAACACCGGGGAGCTGTTTTTT
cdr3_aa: CASSLFYRNTGELFF

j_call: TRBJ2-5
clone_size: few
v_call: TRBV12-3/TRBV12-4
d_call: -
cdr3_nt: TGTGCCAGCAGCCGCAACGGCCAAGAGACCCAGTACTTC
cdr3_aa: CASSRNGQETQYF

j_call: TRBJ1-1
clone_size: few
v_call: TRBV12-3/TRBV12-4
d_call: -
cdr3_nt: TGTGCCAGCAGGACGGGACGCCGGATCACTGAAGCTTTCTTT
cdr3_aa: CASRTGRRITEAFF

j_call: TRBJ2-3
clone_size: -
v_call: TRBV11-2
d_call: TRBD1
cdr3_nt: TGTGCCAGCAGCCCCGCGACAGGGGTGTTTGTTTCAGATACGCAGTATTTT
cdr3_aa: CASSPATGVFVSDTQYF

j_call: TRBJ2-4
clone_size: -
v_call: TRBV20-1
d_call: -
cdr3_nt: TGCAGTGCTCCCGGTACGGGGAACATTCAGTACTTC
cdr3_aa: CSAPGTGNIQYF

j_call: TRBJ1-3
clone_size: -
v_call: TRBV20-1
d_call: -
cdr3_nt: TGCAGTGCCTATTTGACTGGAAACACCATATATTTT
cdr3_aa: CSAYLTGNTIYF

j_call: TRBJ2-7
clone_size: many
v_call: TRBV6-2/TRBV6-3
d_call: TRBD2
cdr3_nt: TGTGCCAGCAGTTACGAGCGGGGCTACGAGCAGTACTTC
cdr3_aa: CASSYERGYEQYF

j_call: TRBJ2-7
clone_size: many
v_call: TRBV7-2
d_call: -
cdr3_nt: TGTGCCAGCAGCGATAGGGGGGCACGCGAGCAGTACTTC
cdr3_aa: CASSDRGAREQYF

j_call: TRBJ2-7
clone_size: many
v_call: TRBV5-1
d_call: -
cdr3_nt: TGCGCCAGCAGCTTCTCGGGTAAGAGAGGATCCTACGAGCAGTACTTC
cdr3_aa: CASSFSGKRGSYEQYF

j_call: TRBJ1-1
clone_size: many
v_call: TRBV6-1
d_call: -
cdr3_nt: TGTGCCAGCAGTGAAACTCCGGGACGGATGAACACTGAAGCTTTCTTT
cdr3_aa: CASSETPGRMNTEAFF

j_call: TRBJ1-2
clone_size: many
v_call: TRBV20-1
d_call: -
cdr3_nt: TGCAGTGCTAGAGTATTGGGAACAGCTAACTATGGCTACACCTTC
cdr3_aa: CSARVLGTANYGYTF

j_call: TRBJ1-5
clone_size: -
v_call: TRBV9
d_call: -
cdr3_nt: TGTGCCAGCAGCGTAGTGCAGGGAACGGGGGATCAGCCCCAGCATTTT
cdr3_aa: CASSVVQGTGDQPQHF

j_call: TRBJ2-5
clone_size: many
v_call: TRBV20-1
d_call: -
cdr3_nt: TGCAGTGCTAAGAAGCTAGGAGAGACCCAGTACTTC
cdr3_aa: CSAKKLGETQYF

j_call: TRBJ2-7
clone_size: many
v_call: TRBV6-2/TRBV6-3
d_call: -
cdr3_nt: TGTGCCAGCAGTTACTCTCGGTCGGCTTCCTACGAGCAGTACTTC
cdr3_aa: CASSYSRSASYEQYF

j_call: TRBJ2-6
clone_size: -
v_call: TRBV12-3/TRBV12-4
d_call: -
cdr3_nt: TGTGCCAGCAGTTTCGATACAGACGTCCTGACTTTC
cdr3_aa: CASSFDTDVLTF